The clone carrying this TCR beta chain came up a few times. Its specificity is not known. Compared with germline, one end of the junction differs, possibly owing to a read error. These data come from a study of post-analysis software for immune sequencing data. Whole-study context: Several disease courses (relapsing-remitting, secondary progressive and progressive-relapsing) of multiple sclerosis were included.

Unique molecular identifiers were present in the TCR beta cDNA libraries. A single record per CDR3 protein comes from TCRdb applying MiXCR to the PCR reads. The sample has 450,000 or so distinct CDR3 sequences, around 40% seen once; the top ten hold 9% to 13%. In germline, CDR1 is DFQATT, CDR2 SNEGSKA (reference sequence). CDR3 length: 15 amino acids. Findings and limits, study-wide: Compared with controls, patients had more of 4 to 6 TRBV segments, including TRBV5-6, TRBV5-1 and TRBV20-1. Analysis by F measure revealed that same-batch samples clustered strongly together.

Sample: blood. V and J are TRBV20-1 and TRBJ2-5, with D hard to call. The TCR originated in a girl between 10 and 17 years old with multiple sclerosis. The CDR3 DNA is TGCAGTGCCAGAGGTCCCACAGTGTACCAAGAGACCCAGTACTTC. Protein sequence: CSARGPTVYQETQYF.